The 30 T cell receptor beta chains listed next were all sequenced from one sample in a study of OX40 agonist ivuxolimab in advanced cancers. Method: immunoSEQ multiplex PCR; TCRdb's copy keeps in-frame clones and lacks some. The sample has tens of thousands of clones; 70% to 90% are singletons. Sequencing used CD4+ or CD8+ T cells sorted from blood, obtained in a trial of the OX40 agonist ivuxolimab. Every receptor here comes from an adult with an advanced solid tumor such as melanoma, head and neck, liver or kidney cancer.

The CDR3 nucleotides are TGCGCCAGCAGCTCTGGACTAGCGGGCAGAACGACTAGCACAGATACGCAGTATTTT. It yields the protein CASSSGLAGRTTSTDTQYF. The chain employs TRBV5-1 and TRBJ2-3; 11 bases map to TRBD2. CDR1 and CDR2 from the germline V gene are SGHRS and YFSETQ. Trimming removed 3 bases from V and 0 bases from J; junction bases left unmatched: 12. The CDR3 contains 19 residues.

The CDR3 region is CASSKLAGAWEQFF. Written as DNA, the CDR3 is TGTGCCAGCAGCAAGCTAGCGGGAGCATGGGAGCAGTTCTTC. The rearrangement uses TRBV5-4 and TRBJ2-1; 10 nucleotides agree with TRBD2. The germline V gene encodes CDR1 SGHNT and CDR2 YYREEE (reference sequence). V was pared by 4 bases and J by 10 bases, with 8 bases of the junction left unmatched. The CDR3 sequence is 14 residues long.

Concerning this clone itself: Germline is not matched at one junction end, which may reflect a read error. The chain links TRBV28 to TRBJ2-2; D tentatively fits TRBD1 or TRBD2 (5 bases each). Germline V gene lookup returns CDR1 MDHEN and CDR2 SYDVKM. This CDR3 contains 14 residues. The CDR3 DNA is TGTGCCAGCAGTTCCCCCTTCGGGACCGCGGAGCTGTTTTTT. It yields the protein CASSSPFGTAELFF.

A remark on this clone: Other nucleotide sequences in the sample specify the same CDR3. This sequence joins TRBV2 and TRBJ2-5, with 7 bases lining up with TRBD1. V was pared by 2 bases and J by 3 bases, with 3 bases of the junction left unmatched. The CDR3 covers 14 residues. Germline assignment: CDR1 SNHLY and CDR2 FYNNEI. For the CDR3, the DNA is TGTGCCAGCAGTGAAAGACAGGGCAAAGAGACCCAGTACTTC. This sequence encodes CASSERQGKETQYF.

The CDR3 nucleotides are TGTGCCAGCAGTTACCCGGGGGCGAACACTGAAGCTTTCTTT. It encodes CASSYPGANTEAFF. The chain carries TRBV6-6 and TRBJ1-1; D possibly corresponds to TRBD1 (6 bases). CDR1 is MNHNY, CDR2 SVGAGI, per germline (reference sequence). V shed 2 bases and J shed 1 base, with 8 bases lying between them. CDR3 length equals 14 residues.

This chain connects TRBV9 to TRBJ1-3; D gene unclear. The CDR3 is made up of 14 amino acids. The V gene lost 0 bases and the J gene lost 4 bases, with 8 bases spanning the gap. Germline CDR1 reads SGDLS; CDR2 reads YYNGEE. The CDR3 is CASSVDTPGNTIYF. The DNA for the CDR3 is TGTGCCAGCAGCGTAGACACACCAGGAAACACCATATATTTT.

The CDR3 nucleotides read TGTGCCAGCAGCCTAGAGTGGAGGAATGAGCAGTTCTTC. It encodes CASSLEWRNEQFF. The genes are TRBV2 and TRBJ2-1; a possible D gene is TRBD2 (5 bases). Trimming took off 6 bases at V and 7 bases at J, with 13 bases between the two ends. This CDR3 has 13 residues. Germline V lookup: CDR1 SNHLY, CDR2 FYNNEI.

The rearrangement joins TRBV6-1 to TRBJ1-2; 10 positions match TRBD1. CDR1 and CDR2 (germline): MNHNS, SASEGT. V shed 6 bases and J 4 bases; nucleotides not matched to a gene: 5. The CDR3 runs to 14 residues. The CDR3 coding sequence is TGTGCCAGCAGCCGGGACAGGGGCGGCTATGGCTACACCTTC. Its translation: CASSRDRGGYGYTF.

The chain employs TRBV14 and TRBJ2-1; D gene unclear. The CDR3 has 16 residues. The germline CDR1 and CDR2 sequences are SGHDN and FVKESK. The V end was cut by 1 base, the J end by 2 bases, with 12 bases between. The CDR3 sequence is CASSQVALPPYNEQFF. The CDR3 coding sequence is TGTGCCAGCAGCCAAGTGGCCCTCCCACCCTACAATGAGCAGTTCTTC.

This chain joins TRBV6-6 and TRBJ1-3, with TRBD1 matching 8 bases. The CDR3 length is 13 residues. V lost 5 bases and J lost 8; bases outside the gene matches: 5. The V gene's germline CDR1 is MNHNY and CDR2 SVGAGI (reference sequence). CDR3 in amino acids: CASSRTGIHTIYF. CDR3 DNA: TGTGCCAGCAGTCGGACAGGGATCCACACCATATATTTT.

J is TRBJ2-5 and V is TRBV5-5; 12 positions agree with TRBD2. V shed 0 bases and J 5 bases; nucleotides not matched to a gene: 14. CDR3 length: 19 amino acids. The germline V gene has CDR1 SGHKS and CDR2 YYEKEE (reference sequence). CDR3 sequence (DNA): TGTGCCAGCAGCTTGGTCGCAGTCGGACTAGCGGGAATACAGGAGACCCAGTACTTC. The encoded protein is CASSLVAVGLAGIQETQYF.

The chain links TRBV15 to TRBJ2-3; 8 bases fit TRBD2. Germline V gene lookup returns CDR1 LNHNV and CDR2 YYDKDF (reference sequence). The J segment lost 1 base and the V segment lost 3 bases, leaving 15 bases of the junction unmatched. The CDR3 has 19 amino acids. Here the CDR3 reads CATSSGTTGGPLRTDTQYF. CDR3 sequence (DNA): TGTGCCACCAGCAGCGGAACGACGGGAGGGCCTTTACGCACAGATACGCAGTATTTT. Looking up the rest from reference TRBV15 and TRBJ2-3 gives the full variable domain: DAMVIQNPRYQVTQFGKPVTLSCSQTLNHNVMYWYQQKSSQAPKLLFHYYDKDFNNEADTPDNFQSRRPNTSFCFLDIRSPGLGDTAMYLCATSSGTTGGPLRTDTQYFGPGTRLTVL.

This clone has just one count. V is TRBV6-4 and J is TRBJ2-6; D is undetermined. Per germline, CDR1 MRHNA and CDR2 SNTAGT. Trimming cost V 2 bases and J 2 bases, with 4 bases left between them. The CDR3 is 14 residues long. DNA for the CDR3: TGTGCCAGCAGTGACGGGACTGGGGCCAACGTCCTGACTTTC. It is translated as CASSDGTGANVLTF.

The chain uses TRBV6-5 and TRBJ2-2; TRBD1 matches at 7 bases. CDR1 MNHEY and CDR2 SVGAGI come from the germline V gene. Losses at the gene ends were 7 bases for V and 1 base for J; bases not matched to a gene: 3. This CDR3 has 14 amino acids. The CDR3 region is CASKGTENTGELFF. The CDR3 DNA is TGTGCCAGCAAGGGGACAGAGAACACCGGGGAGCTGTTTTTT.

The V and J genes are TRBV9 and TRBJ1-1; D call uncertain. CDR1 is SGDLS, CDR2 YYNGEE, per germline. V shed 4 bases and J shed 1 base, with 17 bases lying between them. The length of the CDR3 is 16 residues. The DNA for the CDR3 is TGTGCCAGCAGCCCAGAACCCGGACCAACGAACACTGAAGCTTTCTTT. It is translated as CASSPEPGPTNTEAFF.

V usage is TRBV11-2 and J usage is TRBJ1-2; a possible D gene is TRBD1 (5 bases). This CDR3 spans 15 amino acids. V lost 4 bases to trimming and J lost 5 bases, with 17 bases between them. The V gene's germline CDR1 is SGHAT and CDR2 FQNNGV. CDR3 bases: TGTGCCAGCAGCTGGCCCCGGCAGGGAGGGTATGGCTACACCTTC. Translating gives CASSWPRQGGYGYTF.

The chain links TRBV30 to TRBJ2-7; TRBD2 aligns across 7 bases. This CDR3 is built from 13 residues. With V trimmed by 7 bases and J by 3 bases, 9 bases remained unmatched. In germline, CDR1 is GTSNPN, CDR2 SVGIG (reference sequence). CDR3 region: CAFQRASGYEQYF. The CDR3 bases are TGTGCCTTCCAGAGGGCTAGCGGCTACGAGCAGTACTTC.

The V and J genes are TRBV2 and TRBJ2-5; a weak D match, TRBD1 (5 bases). The J call is doubtful: the DNA matches TRBJ2-7 better. The CDR3 totals 10 residues. Germline CDR1 SNHLY, CDR2 FYNNEI. CDR3: CAAQGDEQYF. The CDR3 DNA reads as TGTGCCGCCCAAGGGGACGAGCAGTACTTC.

This sequence joins TRBV11-3 and TRBJ2-7; TRBD1 matches 7 bases. CDR1 and CDR2 (germline): SGHNT, YENEEA. This CDR3 contains 16 residues. The V segment lost 0 bases and the J segment 2 bases; nucleotides outside the gene matches: 7. DNA of the CDR3: TGTGCCAGCAGCTTAGATAGGTGGGGGACAGCCTACGAGCAGTACTTC. Amino acid sequence: CASSLDRWGTAYEQYF.

V usage is TRBV5-4 and J usage is TRBJ2-3; 11 bases are shared with TRBD2. The germline gives CDR1 SGHNT, CDR2 YYREEE (reference sequence). V was clipped by 4 bases and J by 0 bases; unmatched bases: 10. CDR3 length equals 18 residues. The CDR3 loop reads CASSRQGLAETSTDTQYF. CDR3 DNA: TGTGCCAGCAGCCGCCAGGGACTAGCGGAAACCAGCACAGATACGCAGTATTTT.

The rearrangement uses TRBV7-8 and TRBJ2-5; TRBD2 is a possible D gene (5 bases). The V and J ends lost 1 base and 5 bases respectively, with 11 bases between them. This CDR3 contains 14 residues. From germline, CDR1 is SGHVS and CDR2 FQNEAQ. CDR3 nucleotide sequence: TGTGCCAGCAGCTTAGGGGTTTCGGGGGAGACCCAGTACTTC. Amino acids: CASSLGVSGETQYF. Based on the CDR3 plus reference TRBV7-8 and TRBJ2-5, the full variable domain is GAGVSQSPRYKVAKRGQDVALRCDPISGHVSLFWYQQALGQGPEFLTYFQNEAQLDKSGLPSDRFFAERPEGSVSTLKIQRTQQEDSAVYLCASSLGVSGETQYFGPGTRLLVL.

The V call is TRBV14, the J call TRBJ2-5, with D perhaps matching TRBD2 (5 bases). CDR1 is SGHDN, CDR2 FVKESK, per germline. V was cut by 0 bases and J by 7 bases, with 12 bases left in between. This CDR3 is 14 amino acids long. The CDR3 protein is CASSQEAGIGTQYF. DNA of the CDR3: TGTGCCAGCAGCCAAGAGGCGGGTATAGGGACCCAGTACTTC.

The chain carries TRBV5-4 and TRBJ2-2, with 10 positions matching TRBD2. V shed 4 bases, J shed 5 bases, and the junction held 5 bases outside the gene matches. The CDR3 is made up of 15 amino acids. Germline CDR1 and CDR2: SGHNT and YYREEE (reference sequence). The CDR3 coding sequence is TGTGCCAGCAGCCAAACTAGCGGGAATACCGGGGAGCTGTTTTTT. Translated: CASSQTSGNTGELFF.

This clone appeared once. V is TRBV5-1 and J is TRBJ2-5; 9 bases map to TRBD1. The CDR3 has 14 amino acids. Trimming at V came to 5 bases and at J to 5 bases, leaving 7 bases not matched to a gene. Germline V gene lookup returns CDR1 SGHRS and CDR2 YFSETQ. The CDR3, as DNA: TGCGCCAGCAGGGGACAGGGTACTATTGAGACCCAGTACTTC. Translated: CASRGQGTIETQYF. The whole variable domain, filled in from reference TRBV5-1 and TRBJ2-5, reads KAGVTQTPRYLIKTRGQQVTLSCSPISGHRSVSWYQQTPGQGLQFLFEYFSETQRNKGNFPGRFSGRQFSNSRSEMNVSTLELGDSALYLCASRGQGTIETQYFGPGTRLLVL.

This chain joins TRBV20-1 and TRBJ2-5; no reliable D call. The J call may be wrong; the DNA end is better matched by TRBJ2-7. In germline, CDR1 is DFQATT, CDR2 SNEGSKA (reference sequence). There are 11 residues in the CDR3. The CDR3 DNA reads as TGCAGTGCCACTGCCAGCCACGAGCAGTACTTC. Its protein product is CSATASHEQYF.

The V gene is TRBV27, the J gene TRBJ1-5, with 7 nucleotides matching TRBD1. V gave up 3 bases and J gave up 2 bases; unmatched junction bases: 13. The CDR3 is 18 residues long. CDR1 and CDR2 from the germline V gene are MNHEY and SMNVEV (reference sequence). CDR3 sequence reads: CASSFWTGKDVGNQPQHF. In DNA, the CDR3 is TGTGCCAGCAGTTTCTGGACAGGAAAAGACGTCGGCAATCAGCCCCAGCATTTT.

V gene TRBV5-4 combines with J gene TRBJ2-7; the match to TRBD1 covers 7 bases. The CDR3 extends over 13 amino acids. Trimming cost V 2 bases and J 4 bases; bases outside gene matches: 3. Germline V CDR1 and CDR2: SGHNT, YYREEE (reference sequence). CDR3 bases: TGTGCCAGCAGCTTAGGACAGGATTACGAGCAGTACTTC. Protein product: CASSLGQDYEQYF.

The rearrangement uses TRBV27 and TRBJ1-5; perhaps TRBD1 as D (5 bases). The V end was cut by 2 bases, the J end by 6 bases, with 11 bases between. Germline V CDR1 and CDR2: MNHEY, SMNVEV (reference sequence). The CDR3 extends over 14 amino acids. The CDR3 loop reads CASSLRGGGQPQHF. CDR3 sequence (DNA): TGTGCCAGCAGTTTAAGGGGAGGCGGTCAGCCCCAGCATTTT.

The rearrangement links TRBV11-3 to TRBJ2-7; D possibly corresponds to TRBD2 (6 bases). Germline loops: CDR1 SGHNT, CDR2 YENEEA. Trimming removed 4 bases at V and 6 bases at J, with 13 bases between. The CDR3 runs to 13 residues. CDR3 nucleotide sequence: TGTGCCAGCAGCTCCCAAACCGGGGGCGAGCAGTACTTC. This codes for CASSSQTGGEQYF.

The chain recombines TRBV11-3 with TRBJ1-1, with a possible D match to TRBD1 (6 bases). Germline values: CDR1 SGHNT, CDR2 YENEEA. CDR3 size: 17 residues. The V and J ends lost 5 bases and 0 bases respectively, with 19 bases between them. The DNA of the CDR3 is TGTGCCAGCAGCCCATATACAGGGCAGGGCCTGAACACTGAAGCTTTCTTT. Translated: CASSPYTGQGLNTEAFF. The variable domain in full, completed from reference TRBV11-3 and TRBJ1-1, reads EAGVVQSPRYKIIEKKQPVAFWCNPISGHNTLYWYLQNLGQGPELLIRYENEEAVDDSQLPKDRFSAERLKGVDSTLKIQPAELGDSAVYLCASSPYTGQGLNTEAFFGQGTRLTVV.